This record covers a single T cell receptor beta chain. This clone's antigen is unknown. Per-base qualities were not stored, and no clone one base away is much larger. These data come from a study of vaccination and CD4 T cells after COVID-19 (dated by TCRdb to 2022 to 2024). A note on the overall study: Convalescent patients had a positive SARS-CoV-2 result on nasal swab PCR, and of these patients, some 10 had mild disease and one had severe disease. Six males and four females were included in the convalescent cohort, with two Hispanic individuals, seven Caucasians, two Asians and one multiracial person represented. Participants received two doses of either the Pfizer-BioNTech BNT162b2 vaccine (n=8) or the Moderna mRNA-1273 vaccine (n=2). Post-COVID blood samples from convalescent patients were collected a median of around 110 days after diagnosis, with a range of roughly 30 to 161 days. Post-vaccine blood samples were obtained a median of roughly 75 days after the second vaccine dose, with a range of roughly 12 to 250 days. Overlapping spike peptide pools from SARS-CoV-2 and from the common cold coronaviruses HCoV-NL63, HCoV-OC43 and HCoV-229E were used as culture stimuli. As controls, cultures received a CEFX viral epitope pool (the positive control), an HIV-1 Nef peptide pool (the negative control), or no peptide at all. The spike-specific CD4+ TCR repertoire was compared before and after mRNA vaccination in 10 COVID-19 convalescent patients and a handful of infection-naive healthy vaccine recipients. General findings and caveats noted by the study authors: The median number of SARS-CoV-2-reactive clonotypes rose from 20 to 25 after infection to some 37 after vaccination, but the change was not significant. The number of convalescent patients in the study was relatively small, and the study did not examine early timepoints following natural infection. Of the vaccine-specific clones found in convalescent patients, nearly all (304 of 307) were mono-reactive for SARS-CoV-2 spike instead of being cross-reactive with common cold coronaviruses. Among the post-vaccine SARS-CoV-2-reactive clones in convalescent patients, a median approximately 90% showed up only after vaccination, which suggests vaccine-specific priming.

The treatment or condition label on this specimen signifies: roughly ten-day PBMC culture with coronavirus spike peptide pools or control peptides (ViraFEST assay). The study used the ViraFEST assay, which expanded antigen-specific T cells with peptide pools and then identified expanded clonotypes by TCR sequencing. The positive SARS-CoV-2 PCR tests of the convalescent patients were dated from March to December 2020, before the Alpha, Beta and Delta variants emerged in the United States. Around 2 million PBMCs per well were cultured in IMDM with roughly 5% human AB serum and 8 to 10 IU/ml IL-2, plus 10 ug/ml peptide pools. Half of the culture medium was replaced with fresh IL-2-containing medium on days 3 and 7. CD4+ T cells were isolated after roughly 10 days of culture through negative selection using the EasySep CD4+ T cell isolation kit. Ficoll-Paque Plus gradient centrifugation was used to isolate PBMCs from whole blood, and the isolated PBMCs were then either used fresh or cryopreserved at -140C. In general, triplicate wells were set up for every culture condition.

Library construction relied on PCR. DNA from cultured CD4+ T cells was subjected to TCR sequencing with the Oncomine TCR Beta short-read assay at the Johns Hopkins FTIC core. The QIAamp micro DNA kit was used to extract genomic DNA from the cultured CD4+ T cells. Oncomine TCR Beta libraries from cultured CD4+ T cells were pooled with unique dual indexes and sequenced on an Illumina iSeq 100. The authors' analysis ran thus. Non-productive sequences were removed, and CDR3s that did not start with C, did not end with F or W, or were shorter than 7 amino acids were discarded. Antigen-specific clonotypes were identified using the MANAFEST web application through comparison of peptide-stimulated wells with reference and other culture wells. An FDR below 0.05, an odds ratio above 5, and a productive frequency above 0.1% in at least two of three replicate wells were required for clones to be considered positive. A clonotype was classed as cross-reactive if the clonotype showed significant expansion both in SARS-CoV-2 spike wells and in at least one common cold coronavirus spike condition. Similarity between CDR3 sequences was evaluated in R version 3.6.1 using Levenshtein distances (stringdist) and unrooted phylogenetic trees (ape). TCRdb took the public reads, trimmed them with fastp at Q25, ran MiXCR for clone calling and kept in-frame beta chains. All rows with the same CDR3 protein become a single entry with the most common DNA and genes. The V and J calls, along with clone size, are taken from TCRdb and not from the paper's own processing. This sample has roughly 15,000 distinct CDR3 sequences in its table, and approximately 53% of those were observed once. The ten top clones hold about 16% of the sample.

The junction carries 4 bases between V and J, which are trimmed by 5 bases and 2 bases respectively. The CDR3 measures 12 amino acids from cysteine to phenylalanine. Only CDR3 DNA remains: 36 bases, in frame from the first base. CDR1 and CDR2 (KGHDR, SFDVKD) derive from the germline V gene. The sequence links TRBV24-1 to TRBJ2-3; the D gene identity is not certain. Sequenced: CD4+ T cells from blood, cultured in vitro. The sequence came from a human donor who had recovered from COVID-19. The nucleotides read TGTGCCACCAGTGGTCCCACAGATACGCAGTATTTT. Translated, it gives CATSGPTDTQYF.